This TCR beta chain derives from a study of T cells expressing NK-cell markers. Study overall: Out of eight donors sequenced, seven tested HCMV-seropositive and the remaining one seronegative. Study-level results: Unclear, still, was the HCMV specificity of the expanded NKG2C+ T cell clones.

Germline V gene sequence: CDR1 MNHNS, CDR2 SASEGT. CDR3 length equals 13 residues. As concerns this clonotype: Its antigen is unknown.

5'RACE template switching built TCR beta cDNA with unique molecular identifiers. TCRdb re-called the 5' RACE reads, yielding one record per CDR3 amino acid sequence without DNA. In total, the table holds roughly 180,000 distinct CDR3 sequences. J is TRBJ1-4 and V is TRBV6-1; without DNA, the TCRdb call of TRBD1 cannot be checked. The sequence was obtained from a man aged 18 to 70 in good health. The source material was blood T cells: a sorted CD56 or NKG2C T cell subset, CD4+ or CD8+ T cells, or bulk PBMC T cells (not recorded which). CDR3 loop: CASSEDRDEKLFF.